This TCR beta chain was recovered during a study of identical twins. A single record per CDR3 protein comes from TCRdb applying MiXCR to the 5' RACE reads. This sample carries 400,000 to 500,000 distinct CDR3 sequences, about 18% of them seen once, and the ten largest clones take 12%. Donors uniformly comprised healthy Caucasians. The CDR3 spans 16 residues. In germline, CDR1 is DFQATT, CDR2 SNEGSKA (reference sequence). The V end lost 6 bases, the J end lost 0 bases, and 18 bases lay between the germline ends. This clonotype has a count of ten or more. The rearrangement links TRBV20-1 to TRBJ2-1; D tentatively reads TRBD1 or TRBD2 (6 bases each). Sequencing input: naive T cells sorted from blood. This clonotype was sampled from a man in his forties or fifties in good health. CDR3 bases: TGCAGTGCAAGGGGACGGGGGCTGGTCTCCTACAATGAGCAGTTCTTC. Protein: CSARGRGLVSYNEQFF.